The clone carrying this T cell receptor (beta chain) was observed a single time. What it binds is not known. TCRdb processed the 5' RACE reads anew with MiXCR; each CDR3 protein has one entry. This table holds hundreds of distinct CDR3 sequences, more than 40% found once. Time point given: sample taken at primary tumor resection. The donor group consisted of 55 to 85 patients who had untreated, early-stage non-small cell lung cancer. Whole RNA, isolated from tumor, nontumor lung or frozen PBMC, was sequenced without prior sorting. The data stem from a study of spatial heterogeneity in lung cancer. In the study overall: From matched bulk RNA-seq came a T cell module score, which showed a strong correlation with TCR transcript counts in tumor regions. Findings and caveats of the study: Estimates put coverage of tumor T cells 5.5% to 8% for alpha and approximately 13% for beta chains. Counts of expanded alpha and beta TCRs within tumors tracked the tumor nonsynonymous mutation count.

CDR1 SGHDN and CDR2 FVKESK come from the germline V gene. The CDR3 spans 17 residues. J gave up 7 bases and V 1 base, and 9 bases lay outside the gene matches. The chain links TRBV14 to TRBJ1-6; 8 nucleotides line up with TRBD1. The sequencing used lung tumor tissue, collected at surgery. The receptor's source is a female donor with early-stage non-small cell lung cancer. The CDR3 spells CASSQGGRGRGNSPLHF. DNA of the CDR3: TGTGCCAGCAGCCAAGGCGGCAGGGGGCGAGGGAATTCACCCCTCCACTTT.